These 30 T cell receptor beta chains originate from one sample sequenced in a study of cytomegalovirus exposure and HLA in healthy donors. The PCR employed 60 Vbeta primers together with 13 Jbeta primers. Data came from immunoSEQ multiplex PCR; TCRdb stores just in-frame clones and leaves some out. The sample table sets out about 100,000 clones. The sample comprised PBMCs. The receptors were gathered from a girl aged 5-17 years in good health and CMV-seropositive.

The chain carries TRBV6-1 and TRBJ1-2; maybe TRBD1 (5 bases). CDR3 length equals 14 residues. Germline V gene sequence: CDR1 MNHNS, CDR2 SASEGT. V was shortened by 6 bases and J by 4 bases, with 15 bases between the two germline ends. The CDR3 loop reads CASSQGPGVYGYTF. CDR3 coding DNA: TGTGCCAGCAGCCAGGGCCCAGGAGTCTATGGCTACACCTTC.

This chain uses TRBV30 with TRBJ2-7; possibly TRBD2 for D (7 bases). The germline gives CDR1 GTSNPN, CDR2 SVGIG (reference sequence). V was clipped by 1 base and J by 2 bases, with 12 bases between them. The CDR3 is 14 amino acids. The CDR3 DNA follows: TGTGCCTGGAGTGGCGGGGGCAGCGCCTACGAGCAGTACGTC. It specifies CAWSGGGSAYEQYV.

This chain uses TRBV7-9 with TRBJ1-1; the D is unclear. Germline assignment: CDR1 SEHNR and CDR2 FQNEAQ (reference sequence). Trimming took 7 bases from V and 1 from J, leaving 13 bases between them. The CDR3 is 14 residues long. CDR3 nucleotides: TGTGCCAGCATCCAAGAGTTTGCGAACACTGAAGCTTTCTTT. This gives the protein CASIQEFANTEAFF.

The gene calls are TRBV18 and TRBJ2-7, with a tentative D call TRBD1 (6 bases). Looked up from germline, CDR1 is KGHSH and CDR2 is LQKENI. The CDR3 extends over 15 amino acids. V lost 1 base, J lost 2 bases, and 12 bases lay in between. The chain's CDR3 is CASSPQVTGPYEQYV. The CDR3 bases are TGTGCCAGCTCACCACAGGTGACAGGTCCCTACGAGCAGTACGTC.

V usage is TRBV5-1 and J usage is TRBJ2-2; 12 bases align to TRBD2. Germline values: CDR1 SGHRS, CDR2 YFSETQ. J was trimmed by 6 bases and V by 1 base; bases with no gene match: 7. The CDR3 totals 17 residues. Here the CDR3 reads CASSLRTSGAGAGELFF. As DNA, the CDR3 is TGCGCCAGCAGCTTGAGGACTAGCGGGGCCGGGGCCGGGGAGCTGTTTTTT.

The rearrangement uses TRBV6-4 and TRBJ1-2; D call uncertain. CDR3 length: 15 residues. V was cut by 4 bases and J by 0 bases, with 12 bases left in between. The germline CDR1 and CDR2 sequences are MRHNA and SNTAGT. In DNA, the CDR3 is TGTGCCAGCAGTGTCAGTGCCTTTGCTAACTATGGCTACACCTTC. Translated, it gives CASSVSAFANYGYTF.

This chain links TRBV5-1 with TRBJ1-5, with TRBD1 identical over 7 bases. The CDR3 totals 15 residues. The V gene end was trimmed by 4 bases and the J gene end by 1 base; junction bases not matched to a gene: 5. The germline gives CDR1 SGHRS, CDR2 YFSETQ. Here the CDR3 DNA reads TGCGCCAGCAGCCTATGGACAGGCAGCAATCAGCCCCAGCATTTT. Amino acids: CASSLWTGSNQPQHF.

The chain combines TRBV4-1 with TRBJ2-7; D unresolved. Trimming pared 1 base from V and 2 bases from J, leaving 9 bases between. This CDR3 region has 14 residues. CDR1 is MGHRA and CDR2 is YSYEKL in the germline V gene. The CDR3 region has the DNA TGCGCCAGCAGCCAAGCCGGCGGAGCCTACGAGCAGTACTTC. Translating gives CASSQAGGAYEQYF.

The CDR3 loop is CASSLPGDRVTNYGYTF. CDR3 bases: TGTGCCAGCAGCTTGCCAGGGGACAGGGTTACCAACTATGGCTACACCTTC. The chain combines TRBV5-6 with TRBJ1-2; 9 bases are shared with TRBD1. The CDR3 spans 17 residues. Unmatched junction bases numbered 9, after V lost 1 base and J lost 2 bases. Per germline, CDR1 SGHDT and CDR2 YYEEEE.

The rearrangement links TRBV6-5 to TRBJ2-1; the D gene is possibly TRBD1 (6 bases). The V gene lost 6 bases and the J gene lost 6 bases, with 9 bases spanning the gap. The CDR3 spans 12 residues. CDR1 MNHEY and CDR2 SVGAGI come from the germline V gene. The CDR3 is CASSIGGNEQFF. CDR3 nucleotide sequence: TGTGCCAGCAGCATAGGGGGCAATGAGCAGTTCTTC.

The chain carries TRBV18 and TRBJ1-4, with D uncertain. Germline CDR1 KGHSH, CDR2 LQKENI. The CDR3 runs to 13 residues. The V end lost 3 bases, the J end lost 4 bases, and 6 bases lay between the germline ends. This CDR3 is CASSPSLNEKLFF. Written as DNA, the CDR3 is TGTGCCAGCTCACCCTCACTTAATGAAAAACTGTTTTTT.

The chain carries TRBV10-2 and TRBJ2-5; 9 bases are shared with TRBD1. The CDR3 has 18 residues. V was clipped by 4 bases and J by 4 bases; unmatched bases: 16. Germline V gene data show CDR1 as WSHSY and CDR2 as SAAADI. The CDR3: CASSVPLRDRVFPETQYF. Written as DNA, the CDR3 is TGCGCCAGCAGTGTACCGCTGCGGGACAGGGTGTTTCCAGAGACCCAGTACTTC.

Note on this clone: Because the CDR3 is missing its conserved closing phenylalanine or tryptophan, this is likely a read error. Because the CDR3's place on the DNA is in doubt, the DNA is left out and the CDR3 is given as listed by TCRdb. This CDR3 is CASSSRVR. V usage is TRBV28 and J usage is TRBJ2-7; TRBD1 reflects the table's D call only, with no check against the DNA. The CDR3 is 8 amino acids in total, end residues counted. Germline CDR1 is MDHEN and CDR2 is SYDVKM.

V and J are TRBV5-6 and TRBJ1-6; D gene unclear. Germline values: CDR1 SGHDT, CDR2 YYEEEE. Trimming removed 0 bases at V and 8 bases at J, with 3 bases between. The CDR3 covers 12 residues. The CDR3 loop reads CASSLGDSPLHF. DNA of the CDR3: TGTGCCAGCAGCTTGGGCGATTCACCCCTCCACTTT.

In DNA, the CDR3 is TGTGCCAGCAGGCCGGACCTCCAACGGGGTCAGCCCCAGCATTTT. It yields the protein CASRPDLQRGQPQHF. J is TRBJ1-5 and V is TRBV5-5, with D hard to call. The CDR3 sequence is 15 residues long. V was cut by 5 bases and J by 6 bases, with 18 bases left in between. Germline CDR1 is SGHKS and CDR2 is YYEKEE (reference sequence).

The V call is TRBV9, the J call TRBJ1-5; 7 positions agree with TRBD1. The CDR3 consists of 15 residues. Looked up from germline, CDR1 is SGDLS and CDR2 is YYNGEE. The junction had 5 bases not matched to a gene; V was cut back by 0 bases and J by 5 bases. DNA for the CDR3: TGTGCCAGCAGCGTAGGGACAGGTATGGATCAGCCCCAGCATTTT. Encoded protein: CASSVGTGMDQPQHF.

CDR3 nucleotide sequence: TGTGCCACCAGCAACAATGCGGGGATGAACACTGAAGCTTTCTTT. It yields the protein CATSNNAGMNTEAFF. This sequence joins TRBV15 and TRBJ1-1; D remains unclear. Germline assignment: CDR1 LNHNV and CDR2 YYDKDF (reference sequence). V was clipped by 4 bases and J by 0 bases, with 12 bases between them. CDR3 length: 15 amino acids.

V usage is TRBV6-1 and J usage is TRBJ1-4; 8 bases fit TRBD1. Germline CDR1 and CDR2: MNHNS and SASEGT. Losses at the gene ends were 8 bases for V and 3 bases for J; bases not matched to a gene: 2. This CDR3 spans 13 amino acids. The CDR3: CASLDRANEKLFF. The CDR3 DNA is TGTGCCAGCCTGGACAGGGCTAATGAAAAACTGTTTTTT.

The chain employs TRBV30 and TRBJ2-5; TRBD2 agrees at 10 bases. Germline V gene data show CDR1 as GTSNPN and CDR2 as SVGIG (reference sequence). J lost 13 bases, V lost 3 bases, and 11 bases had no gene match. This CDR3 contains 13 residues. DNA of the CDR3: TGTGCCTGGAGCGGGGAACTAGCGGGGAGTCCGTACTTC. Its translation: CAWSGELAGSPYF.

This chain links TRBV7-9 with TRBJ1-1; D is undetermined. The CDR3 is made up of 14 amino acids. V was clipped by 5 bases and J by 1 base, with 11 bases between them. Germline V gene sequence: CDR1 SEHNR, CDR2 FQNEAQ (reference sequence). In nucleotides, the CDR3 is TGTGCCAGCAGCGTTTTGATCGGGAACACTGAAGCTTTCTTT. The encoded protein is CASSVLIGNTEAFF.

Written as DNA, the CDR3 is TGTGCCAGCAGCTCCCGGACGGCAGGACTCGTGGCTGAAGCTTTCTTT. This codes for CASSSRTAGLVAEAFF. The chain joins TRBV11-1 to TRBJ1-1; D is uncertain. From germline, CDR1 is SGHAT and CDR2 FQDESV (reference sequence). V was cut by 4 bases and J by 6 bases, with 21 bases left in between. This CDR3 is built from 16 residues.

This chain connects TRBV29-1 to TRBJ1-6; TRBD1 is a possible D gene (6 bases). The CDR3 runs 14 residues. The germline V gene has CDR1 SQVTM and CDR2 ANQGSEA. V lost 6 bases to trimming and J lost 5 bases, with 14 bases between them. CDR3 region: CSVSGGQDNSPLHF. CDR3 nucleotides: TGCAGCGTCAGTGGGGGACAAGATAATTCACCCCTCCACTTT.

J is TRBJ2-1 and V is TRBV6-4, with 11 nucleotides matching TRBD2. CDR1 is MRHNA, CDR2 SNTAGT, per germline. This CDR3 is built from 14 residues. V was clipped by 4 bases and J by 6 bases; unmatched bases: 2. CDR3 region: CASSGLAGGNEQFF. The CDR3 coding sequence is TGTGCCAGCAGTGGGCTAGCGGGGGGCAATGAGCAGTTCTTC.

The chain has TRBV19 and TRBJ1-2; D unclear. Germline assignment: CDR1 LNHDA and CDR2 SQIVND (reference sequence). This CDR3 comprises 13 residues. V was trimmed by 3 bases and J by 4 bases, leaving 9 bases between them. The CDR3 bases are TGTGCCAGTAGTATGTCGTCAGTCTATGGCTACACCTTC. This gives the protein CASSMSSVYGYTF.

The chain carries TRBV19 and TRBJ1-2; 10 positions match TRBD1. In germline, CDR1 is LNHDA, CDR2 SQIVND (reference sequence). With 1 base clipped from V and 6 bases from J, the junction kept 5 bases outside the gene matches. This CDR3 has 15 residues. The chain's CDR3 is CASSIAGTGVDGYTF. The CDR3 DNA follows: TGTGCCAGTAGTATAGCAGGGACAGGGGTTGATGGCTACACCTTC.

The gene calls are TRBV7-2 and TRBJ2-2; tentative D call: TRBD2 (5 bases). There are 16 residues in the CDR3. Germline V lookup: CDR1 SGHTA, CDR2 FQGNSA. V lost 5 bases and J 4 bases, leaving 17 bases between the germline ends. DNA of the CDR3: TGTGCCAGCAGCAAGACGACACCGGCGGGCACCGGGGAGCTGTTTTTT. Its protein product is CASSKTTPAGTGELFF.

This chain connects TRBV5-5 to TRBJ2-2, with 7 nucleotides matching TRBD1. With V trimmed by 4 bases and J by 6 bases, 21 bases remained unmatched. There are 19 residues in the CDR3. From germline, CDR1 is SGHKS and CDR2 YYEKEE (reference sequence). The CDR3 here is CASSMRGSGNRGRAGELFF. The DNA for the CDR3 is TGTGCCAGCAGCATGCGCGGGTCTGGGAACAGGGGAAGGGCCGGGGAGCTGTTTTTT.

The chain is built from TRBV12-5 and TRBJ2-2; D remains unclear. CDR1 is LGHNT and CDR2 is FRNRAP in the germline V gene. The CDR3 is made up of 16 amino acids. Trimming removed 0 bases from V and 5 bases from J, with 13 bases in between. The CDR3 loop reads CASGLVVLPTTGELFF. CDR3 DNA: TGTGCTAGTGGTTTGGTGGTGCTACCTACGACCGGGGAGCTGTTTTTT. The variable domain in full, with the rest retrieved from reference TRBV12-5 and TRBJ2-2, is DARVTQTPRHKVTEMGQEVTMRCQPILGHNTVFWYRQTMMQGLELLAYFRNRAPLDDSGMPKDRFSAEMPDATLATLKIQPSEPRDSAVYFCASGLVVLPTTGELFFGEGSRLTVL.

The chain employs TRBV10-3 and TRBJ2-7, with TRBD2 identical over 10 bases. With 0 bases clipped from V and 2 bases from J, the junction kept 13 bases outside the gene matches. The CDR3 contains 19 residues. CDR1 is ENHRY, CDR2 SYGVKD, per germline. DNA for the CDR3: TGTGCCATCAGTGAGTCGACTCCGACTAGCGGGCCTTTAACCTACGAGCAGTACTTC. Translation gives CAISESTPTSGPLTYEQYF.

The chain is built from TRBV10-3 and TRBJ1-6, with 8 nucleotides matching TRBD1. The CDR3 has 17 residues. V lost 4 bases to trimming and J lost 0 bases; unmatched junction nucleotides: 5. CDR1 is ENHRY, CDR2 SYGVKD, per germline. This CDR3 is CAISASGTGSYNSPLHF. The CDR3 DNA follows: TGTGCCATCAGTGCGTCTGGGACAGGCTCCTATAATTCACCCCTCCACTTT.